One and the same sample provided the 26 T cell receptor beta chains below, sequenced in a study of blood T cell repertoires in COVID-19. Here immunoSEQ multiplex PCR was the method, and the copy in TCRdb shows in-frame clones only, minus some. The sample lists roughly 190,000 clones, around 80% seen once, with about 15% in the top ten. The specimen was peripheral blood. These receptors were obtained from an older woman with COVID-19, enrolled during active disease.

This chain joins TRBV13 and TRBJ2-2, with D hard to call. The CDR3 totals 16 residues. The V and J ends lost 2 bases and 0 bases respectively, with 10 bases between them. Germline V gene lookup returns CDR1 PRHDT and CDR2 FYEKMQ (reference sequence). The CDR3 loop reads CASSLSGTTNTGELFF. Written as DNA, the CDR3 is TGTGCCAGCAGCTTATCGGGTACCACGAACACCGGGGAGCTGTTTTTT.

This clone was detected once. This sequence joins TRBV9 and TRBJ2-1, with 8 bases fitting TRBD2. The V gene end was trimmed by 3 bases and the J gene end by 3 bases; junction bases not matched to a gene: 5. This CDR3 contains 15 residues. From germline, CDR1 is SGDLS and CDR2 YYNGEE. Here the CDR3 DNA reads TGTGCCAGCAGCGCCCCTAGCGGGTACTACAATGAGCAGTTCTTC. Residues: CASSAPSGYYNEQFF.

This clone was detected only a few times. The V and J genes are TRBV6-5 and TRBJ1-1, with D uncertain. Deletions cut 6 bases from V and 1 base from J, with 9 bases between. CDR3 length: 13 residues. The germline V gene has CDR1 MNHEY and CDR2 SVGAGI. CDR3 DNA: TGTGCCAGCAGGAATAACAGGAACACTGAAGCTTTCTTT. Translated: CASRNNRNTEAFF.

CDR3 residues: CASSPQGAYYGYTF. The CDR3 DNA follows: TGTGCCAGCAGTCCACAGGGGGCTTACTATGGCTACACCTTC. V is TRBV27 and J is TRBJ1-2; TRBD1 matches at 9 bases. V shed 5 bases and J 3 bases; nucleotides not matched to a gene: 4. The germline V gene has CDR1 MNHEY and CDR2 SMNVEV (reference sequence). The CDR3 runs 14 residues.

The J gene is TRBJ1-4, the V gene TRBV7-2, with D unclear. Germline V lookup: CDR1 SGHTA, CDR2 FQGNSA. With 1 base removed from V and 7 bases from J, the gap between germline ends came to 10 bases. The CDR3 is 14 amino acids. The CDR3 DNA is TGTGCCAGCAGCTTAGGAGGTTTCGGTGAAAAACTGTTTTTT. It codes for CASSLGGFGEKLFF.

The chain uses TRBV11-3 and TRBJ2-2, with a possible D match to TRBD2 (5 bases). Germline CDR1 is SGHNT and CDR2 is YENEEA. V lost 2 bases to trimming and J lost 6 bases, with 10 bases between them. The CDR3 consists of 14 residues. CDR3 region: CASSLYGDSGELFF. The CDR3 DNA is TGTGCCAGCAGCTTATACGGGGATTCCGGGGAGCTGTTTTTT.

The rearrangement joins TRBV29-1 to TRBJ2-4; possible D gene TRBD1, 5 bases. V lost 4 bases and J lost 6, with 7 bases in between. CDR1 is SQVTM and CDR2 is ANQGSEA in the germline V gene. The CDR3 has 11 amino acids. CDR3 nucleotide sequence: TGCAGCGTTGGCGACAGAAACATTCAGTACTTC. This translates into CSVGDRNIQYF.

The CDR3 nucleotides are TGTGCCACCAGTGTCCAGGACAGGATCAATCAGCCCCAGCATTTT. Amino acid sequence: CATSVQDRINQPQHF. The chain employs TRBV24-1 and TRBJ1-5; 7 nucleotides match TRBD1. This CDR3 region has 15 residues. Germline V gene lookup returns CDR1 KGHDR and CDR2 SFDVKD. With 5 bases clipped from V and 3 bases from J, the junction kept 6 bases outside the gene matches.

The V gene is TRBV9, the J gene TRBJ2-6, with D tentatively TRBD2 (5 bases). Germline V gives CDR1 SGDLS, CDR2 YYNGEE. The CDR3 is 17 amino acids. V was cut by 0 bases and J by 0 bases, with 10 bases left in between. CDR3 region: CASSVDGESSGANVLTF. CDR3 coding DNA: TGTGCCAGCAGCGTAGACGGGGAAAGCTCTGGGGCCAACGTCCTGACTTTC.

The rearrangement links TRBV7-8 to TRBJ1-2; D perhaps matches TRBD1 (6 bases). Trimming removed 4 bases at V and 7 bases at J, with 22 bases between. The CDR3 runs to 16 residues. Germline CDR1 SGHVS, CDR2 FQNEAQ. The CDR3 coding sequence is TGTGCCAGCAGCTCCGGCCTTCGGACAGCATTCGGTGGCTACACCTTC. This sequence encodes CASSSGLRTAFGGYTF.

This sequence joins TRBV27 and TRBJ1-2; TRBD1 matches at 8 bases. Germline lookup yields CDR1 MNHEY and CDR2 SMNVEV (reference sequence). The CDR3 length is 14 residues. V lost 5 bases to trimming and J lost 4 bases; unmatched junction nucleotides: 6. CDR3 residues: CASSRNGQGYGYTF. The CDR3 bases are TGTGCCAGCAGTAGAAACGGACAGGGCTATGGCTACACCTTC.

J is TRBJ1-6 and V is TRBV6-5, with 9 bases fitting TRBD1. The germline CDR1 and CDR2 sequences are MNHEY and SVGAGI. Losses at the gene ends were 5 bases for V and 7 bases for J; bases not matched to a gene: 3. This CDR3 spans 14 amino acids. In nucleotides, the CDR3 is TGTGCCAGCAGTCGGGGGACAGGGAATTCACCCCTCCACTTT. Translated: CASSRGTGNSPLHF.

The gene calls are TRBV7-8 and TRBJ2-3; 7 positions agree with TRBD2. Unmatched junction bases numbered 11, after V lost 4 bases and J lost 4 bases. CDR1 is SGHVS, CDR2 FQNEAQ, per germline. The CDR3 totals 16 residues. The CDR3 nucleotides read TGTGCCAGCAGCTCCACTGGACTAGTGGGGGCAGATACGCAGTATTTT. Translation gives CASSSTGLVGADTQYF.

The V gene is TRBV14, the J gene TRBJ1-2; 7 bases are shared with TRBD1. CDR1 and CDR2 from the germline V gene are SGHDN and FVKESK. The CDR3 is 14 amino acids. Germline trimming cut 0 bases from V and 9 bases from J; bases unmatched to any gene: 7. CDR3: CASSQDRRTGSYTF. For the CDR3, the DNA is TGTGCCAGCAGCCAAGATAGGAGGACAGGAAGCTACACCTTC.

About this clone: The junction departs from the called germline gene at one end, perhaps through a read error. The chain is built from TRBV7-7 and TRBJ2-7, with D unclear. There are 13 residues in the CDR3. Germline V CDR1 and CDR2: SSHAT, FNYEAQ (reference sequence). For the CDR3, the DNA is TGTGCTAGCAGCTCCGACATGGGCTACGAGCAGTACTTC. Encoded protein: CASSSDMGYEQYF.

The chain links TRBV2 to TRBJ1-2; 11 bases are shared with TRBD1. The CDR3 loop spans 17 amino acids. The V gene's germline CDR1 is SNHLY and CDR2 FYNNEI. The V segment lost 2 bases and the J segment 6 bases; nucleotides outside the gene matches: 11. CDR3 nucleotide sequence: TGTGCCAGCAGTGAATCCTGGACAGGGGGCCTACTTGATGGCTACACCTTC. Translating gives CASSESWTGGLLDGYTF.

The chain employs TRBV28 and TRBJ2-7; possible D gene TRBD2, 6 bases. V was shortened by 4 bases and J by 3 bases, with 13 bases between the two germline ends. This CDR3 comprises 14 residues. CDR1 is MDHEN and CDR2 is SYDVKM in the germline V gene. The CDR3 DNA sequence: TGTGCCAGCAGTTCCTTAGCGGCGGGCTACGAGCAGTACGTC. Amino acids: CASSSLAAGYEQYV.

The chain uses TRBV2 and TRBJ2-2, with a possible D match to TRBD2 (6 bases). There are 13 residues in the CDR3. V lost 6 bases to trimming and J lost 6 bases, with 11 bases between them. Germline CDR1 and CDR2: SNHLY and FYNNEI. This CDR3 reads CASSATRPGELFF. CDR3 in DNA: TGTGCCAGCAGCGCGACTAGACCCGGGGAGCTGTTTTTT.

The chain employs TRBV2 and TRBJ1-2; 9 bases line up with TRBD1. This CDR3 is 15 amino acids long. Germline CDR1 is SNHLY and CDR2 is FYNNEI. The trim removed 5 bases at V and 5 bases at J, leaving 9 bases unmatched. The CDR3 coding sequence is TGTGCCAGCAGTCCACAACAGGGGGCGCGGTATGGCTACACCTTC. This sequence encodes CASSPQQGARYGYTF. The full variable domain, completed using reference TRBV2 and TRBJ1-2, is EPEVTQTPSHQVTQMGQEVILRCVPISNHLYFYWYRQILGQKVEFLVSFYNNEISEKSEIFDDQFSVERPDGSNFTLKIRSTKLEDSAMYFCASSPQQGARYGYTFGSGTRLTVV.

J is TRBJ1-2 and V is TRBV6-6; the match to TRBD1 covers 9 bases. CDR3 length equals 15 residues. Per germline, CDR1 MNHNY and CDR2 SVGAGI (reference sequence). V was clipped by 5 bases and J by 5 bases; unmatched bases: 9. Here the CDR3 DNA reads TGTGCCAGCAGTATAGACAGGGGGGGCAATTATGGCTACACCTTC. It is translated as CASSIDRGGNYGYTF.

The V and J genes are TRBV7-8 and TRBJ1-3, with 9 bases aligning to TRBD1. The J segment lost 4 bases and the V segment lost 5 bases, leaving 6 bases of the junction unmatched. Per germline, CDR1 SGHVS and CDR2 FQNEAQ. CDR3 size: 15 residues. The DNA of the CDR3 is TGTGCCAGCAGCATCGCCGGGACAGGGGGAAACACCATATATTTT. Protein sequence: CASSIAGTGGNTIYF.

This clone appeared a single time. The rearrangement links TRBV19 to TRBJ1-5, with D tentatively TRBD1 (6 bases). Germline V gene sequence: CDR1 LNHDA, CDR2 SQIVND (reference sequence). This CDR3 comprises 14 residues. Trimming shortened V by 3 bases and J by 5 bases, and 11 bases separated the two germline ends. This CDR3 is CASSMGDTHQPQHF. The CDR3 DNA reads TGTGCCAGTAGTATGGGGGACACCCATCAGCCCCAGCATTTT.

The J gene is TRBJ2-3, the V gene TRBV5-4; 7 nucleotides agree with TRBD2. The CDR3 runs to 15 residues. The ends lost 0 bases at V and 4 bases at J; junction bases unmatched: 5. The germline V gene encodes CDR1 SGHNT and CDR2 YYREEE (reference sequence). CDR3 sequence: CASSLGLAESDTQYF. DNA of the CDR3: TGTGCCAGCAGCTTGGGGCTAGCGGAATCAGATACGCAGTATTTT.

The chain carries TRBV11-2 and TRBJ2-1, with 10 positions matching TRBD1. Germline CDR1 SGHAT, CDR2 FQNNGV. Trimming took 4 bases from V and 8 from J; bases not matched to a gene: 8. The CDR3 loop spans 15 amino acids. This CDR3 reads CASSSRTGGSYEQFF. The DNA for the CDR3 is TGTGCCAGCAGCTCCCGGACAGGGGGAAGCTATGAGCAGTTCTTC.

This clone has a handful of counts. The chain links TRBV27 to TRBJ1-5; 7 bases line up with TRBD1. The CDR3 runs to 15 residues. V was clipped by 5 bases and J by 5 bases; unmatched bases: 9. CDR1 and CDR2 from the germline V gene are MNHEY and SMNVEV (reference sequence). This chain's CDR3 is CASSPDRVRDQPQHF. The CDR3, as DNA: TGTGCCAGCAGTCCCGACAGGGTCCGGGATCAGCCCCAGCATTTT.

The chain joins TRBV28 to TRBJ2-5; no definite D call. V lost 7 bases and J 1 base, leaving 4 bases between the germline ends. The CDR3 covers 11 residues. Germline V gene lookup returns CDR1 MDHEN and CDR2 SYDVKM. Here the CDR3 DNA reads TGTGCCAGCAACAGCCAAGAGACCCAGTACTTC. Its protein is CASNSQETQYF.